This is a list of T cell receptor beta chains from one sample in a study of cytomegalovirus exposure and HLA in healthy donors. The protocol was immunoSEQ multiplex PCR, while the TCRdb copy is restricted to in-frame clones and leaves out a portion. This sample lists roughly 100,000 clones; its ten largest clones have about 3.5%. Sequenced sample: PBMCs. The receptors stem from a man between 35 and 55 years old in good health and CMV-seronegative. Each CDR3 is given with its conserved first and last residue. The order of the fields is J gene, D gene, V gene, CDR3 DNA, CDR3 protein. D genes are given only for firm matches.

J: TRBJ2-5
D: TRBD1
V: TRBV10-1
DNA: TGCGCCAGCAGTGAGGGGACAGGGGGCAAGCGGGAGACCCAGTACTTC
CDR3: CASSEGTGGKRETQYF

J: TRBJ2-1
D: TRBD2
V: TRBV5-4
DNA: TGTGCCAGCAGCTCCATACCCCTAGCGGTCCCCTACAATGAGCAGTTCTTC
CDR3: CASSSIPLAVPYNEQFF

J: TRBJ2-3
D: TRBD2
V: TRBV9
DNA: TGTGCCAGCAGCGTAGCGACTAGCGGTTTCTCCACAGATACGCAGTATTTT
CDR3: CASSVATSGFSTDTQYF

J: TRBJ2-3
D: NA
V: TRBV5-4
DNA: TGTGCCAGCAGCTTGGATGGGACTCGTTACGGAGATACGCAGTATTTT
CDR3: CASSLDGTRYGDTQYF

J: TRBJ2-3
D: TRBD2
V: TRBV15
DNA: TGTGCCACCTCCAAAAGCGGGATTTTAGATACGCAGTATTTT
CDR3: CATSKSGILDTQYF

J: TRBJ1-3
D: NA
V: TRBV10-3
DNA: TGTGCCATCAGTGATTCGGAGGGGCCAATTGGAAACACCATATATTTT
CDR3: CAISDSEGPIGNTIYF

J: TRBJ1-2
D: TRBD1
V: TRBV28
DNA: TGTGCCAGCAGCTCCGGGACAGGGATCTATGGCTACACCTTC
CDR3: CASSSGTGIYGYTF

J: TRBJ2-2
D: TRBD2
V: TRBV11-3
DNA: TGTGCCAGCAGCCGATCGAGGGAGGGCACCGGGGAGCTGTTTTTT
CDR3: CASSRSREGTGELFF

J: TRBJ2-7
D: TRBD2
V: TRBV7-8
DNA: TGTGCCAGCAGCTGGATGAAGGCTCTAGCGGGAGGTTCCTACGAGCAGTACTTC
CDR3: CASSWMKALAGGSYEQYF

J: TRBJ2-7
D: TRBD2
V: TRBV7-2
DNA: TGTGCCAGCAGCTTTTGGACTAGTTTGTACGAGCAGTACTTC
CDR3: CASSFWTSLYEQYF

J: TRBJ2-7
D: TRBD2
V: TRBV2
DNA: TGTGCCAGCACAGAGCGGGACGGCTCCTACGAGCAGTACTTC
CDR3: CASTERDGSYEQYF

J: TRBJ2-2
D: TRBD1
V: TRBV4-1
DNA: TGCGCCAGCAGCCAAGGGGTCAGCGACAGGGGGCGCGTCGGGGAGCTGTTTTTT
CDR3: CASSQGVSDRGRVGELFF

J: TRBJ2-2
D: TRBD2
V: TRBV14
DNA: TGTGCCAGCAGTCCGACTAGCGGGAGAGGTACCGGGGAGCTGTTTTTT
CDR3: CASSPTSGRGTGELFF

J: TRBJ1-4
D: NA
V: TRBV9
DNA: TGTGCCAGCAGCGTAGGTCCGGGAAACAGCCCAACTAATGAAAAACTGTTTTTT
CDR3: CASSVGPGNSPTNEKLFF

J: TRBJ1-3
D: TRBD1
V: TRBV11-2
DNA: TGTGCCAGCAGCTACAGGACAGGACCCTCTGGAAACACCATATATTTT
CDR3: CASSYRTGPSGNTIYF

J: TRBJ2-7
D: NA
V: TRBV2
DNA: TGTGCCAGCAGTGATCCCGTATTAGCGGATCCCTACGAGCAGTACTTC
CDR3: CASSDPVLADPYEQYF

J: TRBJ1-1
D: TRBD1
V: TRBV28
DNA: TGTGCCAGCAGTTTAGGACAGGGATGGGTCACTGAAGCTTTCTTT
CDR3: CASSLGQGWVTEAFF

J: TRBJ2-7
D: TRBD2
V: TRBV11-2
DNA: TGTGCCAGCAGCTTGGGACTAGCGGGAGTCGAGCAGTACTTC
CDR3: CASSLGLAGVEQYF

J: TRBJ1-2
D: TRBD1
V: TRBV6-1
DNA: TGTGCCAGCAACCAACAGGGGAACTATGGCTACACCTTC
CDR3: CASNQQGNYGYTF

J: TRBJ1-2
D: TRBD1
V: TRBV5-1
DNA: TGCGCCAGCAGCTTGGGGGTGACAGGGAATGGCTACACCTTC
CDR3: CASSLGVTGNGYTF

J: TRBJ2-2
D: NA
V: TRBV10-1
DNA: TGCGCCAGCAGTGAGAGGGGCGCGGACGGGGAGCTGTTTTTT
CDR3: CASSERGADGELFF

J: TRBJ2-5
D: NA
V: TRBV19
DNA: TGTGCCAGTAGTATGAAGGGGATGTACCAAGAGACCCAGTACTTC
CDR3: CASSMKGMYQETQYF

J: TRBJ2-1
D: NA
V: TRBV6-5
DNA: TGTGCCAGCAGTTACTCAGGCAGGGGGGATGAGCAGTTCTTC
CDR3: CASSYSGRGDEQFF

J: TRBJ2-1
D: NA
V: TRBV2
DNA: TGTGCCAGCAGTGTTCCGGACATACATGAGCAGTTCTTC
CDR3: CASSVPDIHEQFF

J: TRBJ2-3
D: NA
V: TRBV19
DNA: TGTGCCAGTACCGCAGGGGTTAGGCCCACAGATACGCAGTATTTT
CDR3: CASTAGVRPTDTQYF

J: TRBJ1-6
D: TRBD1
V: TRBV6-1
DNA: TGTGCCAGCAGTGATCTCAGACGACAGGGCTATAATTCACCCCTCCACTTT
CDR3: CASSDLRRQGYNSPLHF

J: TRBJ1-1
D: NA
V: TRBV14
DNA: TGTGCCAGCAGCCAGCAGTACACTGAAGCTTTCTTT
CDR3: CASSQQYTEAFF

J: TRBJ2-2
D: TRBD1
V: TRBV7-8
DNA: TGTGCCAGCAGCTTACGGACAGGGGTCCCCGATACCGGGGAGCTGTTTTTT
CDR3: CASSLRTGVPDTGELFF

J: TRBJ2-2
D: TRBD1
V: TRBV4-1
DNA: TGCGCCAGCAGCCAACTAACAGGGGGCTACGCGAACACCGGGGAGCTGTTTTTT
CDR3: CASSQLTGGYANTGELFF

J: TRBJ2-1
D: NA
V: TRBV10-2
DNA: TGCGCCAGCAGTGTCAATCAGAACAATGAGCAGTTCTTC
CDR3: CASSVNQNNEQFF

J: TRBJ1-2
D: TRBD1
V: TRBV5-1
DNA: TGCGCCAGCACCCAGACGGACAGGCGGTATGGCTACACCTTC
CDR3: CASTQTDRRYGYTF

J: TRBJ2-7
D: NA
V: TRBV28
DNA: TGTGCCAGCAGTCCCGGACAGACCTACGAGCAGTACTTC
CDR3: CASSPGQTYEQYF

J: TRBJ2-2
D: TRBD2
V: TRBV11-2
DNA: TGTGCCAGCAGCTTTATGCTAGCGGGCACCGGGGAGCTGTTTTTT
CDR3: CASSFMLAGTGELFF

J: TRBJ2-2
D: TRBD1
V: TRBV7-2
DNA: TGTGCCAGCAGCTTAGCGGGGACAGGCTCCGGGGAGCTGTTTTTT
CDR3: CASSLAGTGSGELFF

J: TRBJ2-3
D: TRBD2
V: TRBV7-9
DNA: TGTGCCAGCAGCTTAAAGCGGGAGGGCACAGATACGCAGTATTTT
CDR3: CASSLKREGTDTQYF

J: TRBJ2-7
D: NA
V: TRBV2
DNA: TGTGCCAGCAGTACAACAGGGCTCGAGCAGTACTTC
CDR3: CASSTTGLEQYF

J: TRBJ1-1
D: TRBD1
V: TRBV6-5
DNA: TGTGCCAGCAGTTACGACAGGGGGCAGACTGAAGCTTTCTTT
CDR3: CASSYDRGQTEAFF

J: TRBJ1-2
D: NA
V: TRBV2
DNA: TGTGCCAGCAGGACGGACAGCTATGGCTACACCTTC
CDR3: CASRTDSYGYTF

J: TRBJ1-5
D: NA
V: TRBV27
DNA: TGTGCCAGCAGAGAAGGGGCGAAGACGAATCAGCCCCAGCATTTT
CDR3: CASREGAKTNQPQHF

J: TRBJ2-7
D: NA
V: TRBV27
DNA: TGTGCCAGCACCCTAATGGTTGGTGCGGGACCCCTGGGCGAGCAGTACTTC
CDR3: CASTLMVGAGPLGEQYF

J: TRBJ2-2
D: TRBD1
V: TRBV10-1
DNA: TGCGCCAGCAGTGGCACCGGGACAGGGGACACCGGGGAGCTGTTTTTT
CDR3: CASSGTGTGDTGELFF

J: TRBJ1-1
D: TRBD1
V: TRBV5-1
DNA: TGTGCCAGCCTTGGGACAGATCACACTGAAGCTTTCTTT
CDR3: CASLGTDHTEAFF

J: TRBJ2-2
D: NA
V: TRBV5-5
DNA: TGTGCCAGCAACTTAGTCGTGGGAGAGGTCACCGGGGAGCTGTTTTTT
CDR3: CASNLVVGEVTGELFF

J: TRBJ1-1
D: NA
V: TRBV18
DNA: TGTGCCAGCTCACTTAAACAGAACACTGAAGCTTTCTTT
CDR3: CASSLKQNTEAFF

J: TRBJ1-4
D: NA
V: TRBV28
DNA: TGTGCCAGCAGTTCCTCAGGGGAGCCAAATGAAAAACTGTTTTTT
CDR3: CASSSSGEPNEKLFF

J: TRBJ1-2
D: NA
V: TRBV6-1
DNA: TGTGCCAGCAGAGCCACAGCTAATGGCTACACCTTC
CDR3: CASRATANGYTF

J: TRBJ2-6
D: TRBD1
V: TRBV6-1
DNA: TGTGCCAGCAGTGAAGAGGCAGGGGGCTCTGGGGCCAACGTCCTGACTTTC
CDR3: CASSEEAGGSGANVLTF

J: TRBJ2-1
D: NA
V: TRBV27
DNA: TGTGCCAGCTCCTTGTCCGGGAGCGATGAGCAGTTCTTC
CDR3: CASSLSGSDEQFF

J: TRBJ2-5
D: NA
V: TRBV27
DNA: TGTGCCAGCAGTCTCGACCAAGAGACCCAGTACTTC
CDR3: CASSLDQETQYF

J: TRBJ1-2
D: NA
V: TRBV10-2
DNA: TGCGCCAGCAGTGAATCAAATAACTATGGCTACACCTTC
CDR3: CASSESNNYGYTF

J: TRBJ2-1
D: NA
V: TRBV10-1
DNA: TGCGCCAGCAGTACCTCGGGACTCCCGGATGAGCAGTTCTTC
CDR3: CASSTSGLPDEQFF

J: TRBJ2-7
D: TRBD1
V: TRBV23-1
DNA: TGCGCCAGCAGTCACCCCGACAGGGGGGACGAGCAGTACTTC
CDR3: CASSHPDRGDEQYF

J: TRBJ1-4
D: NA
V: TRBV19
DNA: TGTGCCAGTACCAAATATGAAAAACTGTTTTTT
CDR3: CASTKYEKLFF

J: TRBJ2-7
D: NA
V: TRBV4-3
DNA: TGCGCCAGCAGCCCTTCCCGGGTGAGCTCCTACGAGCAGTACTTC
CDR3: CASSPSRVSSYEQYF

J: TRBJ2-7
D: NA
V: TRBV6-6
DNA: TGTGCCAGCGCCGCAGGGACAAACGAGCAGTACTTC
CDR3: CASAAGTNEQYF